The 30 T cell receptor beta chains given below trace back to one sample, sequenced in a study. Tregs were sorted as CD4+CD25+CD127-/low cells. Adaptor-ligated barcode primers were used to amplify TRBV12-4/TRBJ1-2 clonotypes. TCRdb passed the multiplex PCR reads through MiXCR, listing each CDR3 protein once. The repertoire holds some 1,100 distinct CDR3 sequences, with less than 0.85% as singletons. Sample: Tregs sorted from blood. All receptors derive from a female donor with breast cancer.

This clonotype is large in the sample. The chain has TRBV12-3 or TRBV12-4 and TRBJ1-2; TRBD1 matches 7 bases. Losses at the gene ends were 4 bases for V and 8 bases for J; bases not matched to a gene: 16. The CDR3 contains 16 residues. The chain's CDR3 is CASSSGGNRGVGGYTF. In nucleotides, the CDR3 is TGTGCCAGCAGTTCTGGTGGAAACAGGGGAGTAGGCGGCTACACCTTC.

This clonotype was found a few times. The V call is TRBV12-3 or TRBV12-4, the J call TRBJ1-2; D possibly corresponds to TRBD1 (5 bases). V lost 4 bases, J lost 2 bases, and 17 bases lay in between. The CDR3 has 16 amino acids. In DNA form, the CDR3 reads TGTGCCAGCAGTTCTTGGCAGTCGGGACGCAACTATGGCTACACCTTC. Protein: CASSSWQSGRNYGYTF.

V usage is TRBV12-3 or TRBV12-4 and J usage is TRBJ1-2; D gene unclear. This CDR3 is built from 14 residues. Between the trimmed V and J ends, which lost 3 bases and 2 bases, there was a span of 10 bases. Here the CDR3 reads CASSFGRRNYGYTF. The CDR3 DNA follows: TGTGCCAGCAGTTTCGGCAGGAGGAACTATGGCTACACCTTC.

This clonotype is classed as large. The chain uses TRBV12-3 or TRBV12-4 and TRBJ1-2, with D possibly being TRBD1 (6 bases). CDR3 length equals 15 residues. Trimming left V 6 bases short and J 6 bases short, with 20 bases between. This chain's CDR3 is CASSLQGWLSNGYTF. The CDR3 DNA reads TGTGCCAGCAGCCTACAGGGATGGCTGAGTAATGGCTACACCTTC.

By share of the sample, this clonotype is medium-sized. V gene TRBV12-3 or TRBV12-4 combines with J gene TRBJ1-2; D perhaps matches TRBD1 (5 bases). CDR3 length: 11 amino acids. Trimming shortened V by 6 bases and J by 8 bases, and 10 bases separated the two germline ends. CDR3 amino acids: CASSWGVGYTF. CDR3 DNA sequence: TGTGCCAGCAGCTGGGGCGTGGGCTACACCTTC.

In its sample, this clonotype is large. This chain links TRBV12-3 or TRBV12-4 with TRBJ1-2, with a weak D call TRBD1 (5 bases). Trimming left V 2 bases short and J 6 bases short, with 10 bases between. The CDR3 runs 13 residues. The CDR3 sequence is CASSLRGGNGYTF. CDR3 nucleotide sequence: TGTGCCAGCAGTTTAAGGGGAGGGAATGGCTACACCTTC.

This clonotype qualifies as medium-sized. The chain uses TRBV12-3 or TRBV12-4 and TRBJ1-2; possibly TRBD1 for D (5 bases). The CDR3 is 13 residues long. The V end was cut by 6 bases, the J end by 4 bases, with 12 bases between. The CDR3 region is CASSPGTLYGYTF. CDR3 nucleotides: TGTGCCAGCAGCCCAGGGACGCTCTATGGCTACACCTTC.

By its share, this clonotype is medium-sized (0.01 to 0.1%). The chain joins TRBV12-3 or TRBV12-4 to TRBJ1-2, with D perhaps TRBD1 (5 bases). The CDR3 is 15 residues long. Trimming left V 7 bases short and J 2 bases short, with 17 bases between. CDR3 loop: CASTFLGQRNYGYTF. As DNA, the CDR3 is TGTGCCAGCACCTTCTTGGGGCAGAGAAACTATGGCTACACCTTC.

By sample share, this clonotype is large. CDR3 coding DNA: TGTGCCAGCAGTTATTCGGGAACCTATGGCTACACCTTC. Translating gives CASSYSGTYGYTF. V usage is TRBV12-3 or TRBV12-4 and J usage is TRBJ1-2; D unresolved. The CDR3 spans 13 residues. Trimming removed 4 bases from V and 4 bases from J, with 10 bases in between.

This clonotype was detected ten times or more. The chain combines TRBV12-3 or TRBV12-4 with TRBJ1-2; TRBD1 is a possible D gene (6 bases). V lost 8 bases and J 7 bases, leaving 17 bases between the germline ends. This CDR3 contains 13 residues. The CDR3 spells CASGTTGTTGYTF. For the CDR3, the DNA is TGTGCCAGCGGAACTACAGGGACCACTGGCTACACCTTC.

This clonotype rates as hyperexpanded. The chain has TRBV12-3 or TRBV12-4 and TRBJ1-2; TRBD1 matches 8 bases. This CDR3 spans 13 amino acids. V shed 5 bases and J 8 bases; nucleotides not matched to a gene: 7. CDR3 sequence reads: CASSPGQGMGYTF. The DNA for the CDR3 is TGTGCCAGCAGTCCCGGACAGGGTATGGGCTACACCTTC.

By its share, this clonotype is medium-sized. The chain is built from TRBV12-3 or TRBV12-4 and TRBJ1-2; D is perhaps TRBD1 (6 bases). V lost 7 bases to trimming and J lost 2 bases, with 14 bases between them. This CDR3 has 14 amino acids. CDR3 in amino acids: CASTTGTTNYGYTF. CDR3 sequence (DNA): TGTGCCAGCACGACCGGGACAACCAACTATGGCTACACCTTC.

By sample fraction, this clonotype is medium-sized. The chain is built from TRBV12-3 or TRBV12-4 and TRBJ1-2; D is unclear. V was pared by 1 base and J by 8 bases, with 11 bases between. The CDR3 is 13 amino acids. The CDR3 region is CASSLGPGLGYTF. The DNA for the CDR3 is TGTGCCAGCAGTTTAGGGCCTGGGTTGGGCTACACCTTC.

This clonotype is termed medium-sized. The V gene is TRBV12-3 or TRBV12-4, the J gene TRBJ1-2; D might be TRBD1 (6 bases). The CDR3 has 12 amino acids. Deletions cut 5 bases from V and 5 bases from J, with 9 bases between. DNA of the CDR3: TGTGCCAGCAGTAGGACAGATTATGGCTACACCTTC. This encodes CASSRTDYGYTF.

This clonotype qualifies as medium-sized. CDR3 in amino acids: CASSLGRSTGYTF. The DNA of the CDR3 is TGTGCCAGCAGTTTGGGCAGGAGTACTGGCTACACCTTC. The chain uses TRBV12-3 or TRBV12-4 and TRBJ1-2, with D hard to call. The CDR3 sequence is 13 residues long. V lost 3 bases, J lost 7 bases, and 12 bases lay in between.

By share, this clonotype ranks as medium-sized. V gene TRBV12-3 or TRBV12-4 combines with J gene TRBJ1-2; D is uncertain. The CDR3 consists of 15 residues. Trimming removed 5 bases from V and 2 bases from J, with 15 bases in between. Here the CDR3 DNA reads TGTGCCAGCAGTCCGACACCTATCGGGAACTATGGCTACACCTTC. It encodes CASSPTPIGNYGYTF.

By share, this clonotype counts as medium-sized (0.01 to 0.1%). The V and J genes are TRBV12-3 or TRBV12-4 and TRBJ1-2; unclear D gene. V was trimmed by 6 bases and J by 6 bases, leaving 17 bases between them. This CDR3 is 14 amino acids long. The CDR3 region is CASSSTPKSHGYTF. The CDR3 coding sequence is TGTGCCAGCAGCTCAACTCCGAAGTCCCATGGCTACACCTTC.

By frequency in the sample, this clonotype is medium-sized. The genes are TRBV12-3 or TRBV12-4 and TRBJ1-2; D is undetermined. The V and J ends lost 3 bases and 4 bases respectively, with 6 bases between them. The CDR3 runs to 12 residues. This CDR3 reads CASSFRRYGYTF. In DNA form, the CDR3 reads TGTGCCAGCAGTTTCCGGCGCTATGGCTACACCTTC.

This clonotype is medium-sized within its sample. V usage is TRBV12-3 or TRBV12-4 and J usage is TRBJ1-2; D is uncertain. Trimming shortened V by 5 bases and J by 7 bases, and 11 bases separated the two germline ends. The CDR3 has 12 residues. CDR3 sequence reads: CASSIGIFGYTF. CDR3 in DNA: TGTGCCAGCAGTATTGGGATATTTGGCTACACCTTC.

By share, this clonotype ranks as medium-sized. The V gene is TRBV12-3 or TRBV12-4, the J gene TRBJ1-2; D call uncertain. Trimming removed 5 bases from V and 4 bases from J, with 11 bases in between. The length of the CDR3 is 13 residues. The CDR3 DNA reads as TGTGCCAGCAGTCCAGACACGGCCTATGGCTACACCTTC. This sequence encodes CASSPDTAYGYTF.

This clonotype is labeled as medium-sized. This chain links TRBV12-3 or TRBV12-4 with TRBJ1-2; D gene uncertain. Deletions cut 7 bases from V and 4 bases from J, with 13 bases between. The CDR3 runs 13 residues. The CDR3 loop reads CASNSGRSYGYTF. In nucleotides, the CDR3 is TGTGCCAGCAACTCCGGACGGAGCTATGGCTACACCTTC.

This clonotype is medium-sized within its sample. The V call is TRBV12-3 or TRBV12-4, the J call TRBJ1-2; D is unresolved. Trimming removed 0 bases at V and 8 bases at J, with 7 bases between. This CDR3 has 12 residues. The CDR3 region is CASSLAGLGYTF. DNA for the CDR3: TGTGCCAGCAGTTTAGCAGGGCTCGGCTACACCTTC.

This clonotype is categorized as medium-sized (0.01 to 0.1%). The chain couples TRBV12-3 or TRBV12-4 to TRBJ1-2; 8 nucleotides line up with TRBD1. V lost 5 bases to trimming and J lost 7 bases; unmatched junction nucleotides: 9. The CDR3 length is 14 residues. The CDR3 is CASSTTRGQGGYTF. CDR3 DNA: TGTGCCAGCAGTACGACGCGAGGACAGGGTGGCTACACCTTC.

Judged by abundance, this clonotype is medium-sized. The rearrangement uses TRBV12-3 or TRBV12-4 and TRBJ1-2, with no clear D. The CDR3 sequence is 14 residues long. Trimming pared 2 bases from V and 2 bases from J, leaving 9 bases between. The CDR3 DNA follows: TGTGCCAGCAGTTTAAGTCCATCGAACTATGGCTACACCTTC. Encoded protein: CASSLSPSNYGYTF.

This clonotype is judged medium-sized. The rearrangement links TRBV12-3 or TRBV12-4 to TRBJ1-2, with D perhaps matching TRBD1 (5 bases). V lost 7 bases and J 9 bases, leaving 12 bases between the germline ends. CDR3 length: 11 residues. The CDR3 spells CASNEGLRYTF. In DNA form, the CDR3 reads TGTGCCAGCAACGAGGGGTTACGCTACACCTTC.

By sample fraction, this clonotype is medium-sized. V usage is TRBV12-3 or TRBV12-4 and J usage is TRBJ1-2; D may be TRBD1 (5 bases). Deletions cut 5 bases from V and 3 bases from J, with 10 bases between. The CDR3 loop spans 13 amino acids. CDR3 DNA: TGTGCCAGCAGTCCCCAGGGCTACTATGGCTACACCTTC. Protein product: CASSPQGYYGYTF.

This clonotype ranks as medium-sized. The rearrangement uses TRBV12-3 or TRBV12-4 and TRBJ1-2, with 7 bases matching TRBD1. This CDR3 has 15 amino acids. Trimming removed 2 bases from V and 4 bases from J; junction bases left unmatched: 7. The CDR3 coding sequence is TGTGCCAGCAGTTTAACCGACAGGGCCGGCTATGGCTACACCTTC. Amino acid sequence: CASSLTDRAGYGYTF.

In this sample, this clonotype is large (0.1 to 1%). This chain uses TRBV12-3 or TRBV12-4 with TRBJ1-2; D is unresolved. Trimming shortened V by 5 bases and J by 8 bases, and 12 bases separated the two germline ends. This CDR3 region has 12 residues. The CDR3 DNA follows: TGTGCCAGCAGTCCGTCGGACCGCGGCTACACCTTC. Protein product: CASSPSDRGYTF.

In its sample, this clonotype was seen many times. The chain recombines TRBV12-3 or TRBV12-4 with TRBJ1-2; D remains ambiguous. V was cut by 3 bases and J by 2 bases, with 7 bases left in between. The CDR3 consists of 13 residues. CDR3 nucleotides: TGTGCCAGCAGTTTGGCAGAGAACTATGGCTACACCTTC. This gives the protein CASSLAENYGYTF.

This clonotype is deemed hyperexpanded. The chain carries TRBV12-3 or TRBV12-4 and TRBJ1-2, with D perhaps TRBD1 (6 bases). The CDR3 contains 14 residues. Trimming cost V 3 bases and J 4 bases, with 12 bases left between them. DNA for the CDR3: TGTGCCAGCAGTTTTCAGGGGCAACCCTATGGCTACACCTTC. Its translation: CASSFQGQPYGYTF.